Listed below are T cell receptor beta chains from one sample, sequenced in a study of graft-versus-host responses after intestinal transplantation. Profiled with immunoSEQ multiplex PCR; TCRdb holds only in-frame clones, not every one. The sample holds about 40,000 clones; roughly 89% are singletons and the top ten take about 2.1%. Specimen: PBMCs, collected around 320 days after intestinal transplant. All receptors derive from a human patient who received an intestinal transplant, so some T cells may come from the graft donor. CDR3s include the opening cysteine and the closing phenylalanine or tryptophan. The D gene is left open where the match is weak. Rows may omit the clone size; those that give it use once, few, many or a size class.

>TRBJ2-7|.|TRBV7-3|.
CASSRPGGEQYF
TGTGCCAGCAGCAGACCCGGGGGAGAGCAGTACTTC
>TRBJ2-7|.|TRBV7-3|.
CASSFRLRAGPYEQYF
TGTGCCAGCAGCTTCCGCCTCCGGGCGGGACCCTACGAGCAGTACTTC
>TRBJ1-1|.|TRBV7-8|.
CASSLVEGITEAFF
TGTGCCAGCAGCTTAGTCGAGGGGATCACTGAAGCTTTCTTT
>TRBJ2-7|.|TRBV29-1|.
CSVDGGVYPLEQYF
TGCAGCGTGGACGGGGGAGTCTACCCCCTCGAGCAGTACTTC
>TRBJ2-1|TRBD2|TRBV4-2|.
CASSFGLAGSQGEQFF
TGTGCCAGCAGCTTCGGACTAGCAGGCTCTCAGGGTGAGCAGTTCTTC
>TRBJ2-7|TRBD2|TRBV18|few
CASSSGLDDEQYF
TGTGCCAGCTCAAGCGGACTAGATGACGAGCAGTACTTC
>TRBJ2-7|.|TRBV10-1|.
CASSDGQPDYEQYF
TGCGCCAGCAGTGACGGACAGCCAGACTACGAGCAGTACTTC
>TRBJ1-5|.|TRBV6-1|.
CASFTGTSNQPQHF
TGTGCCAGCTTCACAGGGACTAGCAATCAGCCCCAGCATTTT
>TRBJ2-1|TRBD2|TRBV7-6|once
CASSLLAGEYDEQFF
TGTGCCAGCAGCCTACTAGCGGGAGAATACGATGAGCAGTTCTTC
>TRBJ2-4|.|TRBV6-5|once
CASSRNNIQYF
TGTGCCAGCAGTAGGAATAACATTCAGTACTTC
>TRBJ2-1|TRBD1|TRBV10-3|.
CAITRTGNEQFF
TGTGCCATCACTAGGACAGGGAATGAGCAGTTCTTC
>TRBJ1-3|.|TRBV27|few
CASSPLTGYISGNTIYF
TGTGCCAGCAGTCCCCTGACAGGATATATCTCTGGAAACACCATATATTTT
>TRBJ2-2|.|TRBV7-3|.
CASRSGELFF
TGTGCCAGCAGATCCGGGGAGCTGTTTTTT
>TRBJ2-5|.|TRBV5-1|.
CASSRGPEQETQYF
TGCGCCAGCAGCCGCGGCCCGGAACAAGAGACCCAGTACTTC
>TRBJ2-3|.|TRBV28|.
CASSLAGDTQYF
TGTGCCAGCAGTTTAGCGGGAGATACGCAGTATTTT
>TRBJ2-1|.|TRBV5-6|once
CASSYGTTYNEQFF
TGTGCCAGCAGCTACGGGACCACATACAATGAGCAGTTCTTC
>TRBJ2-2|.|TRBV28|.
CASSYTGELFF
TGTGCCAGCAGTTACACCGGGGAGCTGTTTTTT
>TRBJ2-7|TRBD2|TRBV2|.
CASNGGASYEQYF
TGTGCCAGCAACGGGGGGGCATCCTACGAGCAGTACTTC
>TRBJ2-3|.|TRBV6-1|.
CASSAVGDTQYF
TGTGCCAGCAGTGCCGTTGGAGATACGCAGTATTTT
>TRBJ1-5|TRBD1|TRBV29-1|.
CSVGQGGNQPQHF
TGCAGCGTTGGACAGGGCGGGAATCAGCCCCAGCATTTT
>TRBJ2-1|.|TRBV5-1|.
CASSPGTSSYNEQFF
TGCGCCAGCAGCCCGGGGACGAGCTCCTACAATGAGCAGTTCTTC
>TRBJ2-1|.|TRBV7-3|.
CASSPNGNEQFF
TGTGCCAGCAGCCCTAACGGGAATGAGCAGTTCTTC
>TRBJ2-7|.|TRBV6-1|.
CASRVLSSEQYF
TGTGCCAGCAGGGTGCTCTCCTCCGAGCAGTACTTC
>TRBJ2-3|TRBD2|TRBV4-1|.
CASSLEAGGETDTQYF
TGCGCCAGCAGCCTCGAAGCGGGAGGAGAAACAGATACGCAGTATTTT
>TRBJ2-3|.|TRBV28|.
CASSATGTTQYF
TGTGCCAGCAGTGCCACCGGGACAACGCAGTATTTT
>TRBJ1-1|.|TRBV6-5|few
CASSYPGGGGEAFF
TGTGCCAGCAGTTACCCTGGTGGGGGAGGTGAAGCTTTCTTT
>TRBJ2-7|.|TRBV21-1|.
CASSTGTGNLTYEQYF
TGTGCCAGCAGCACAGGGACAGGGAATCTAACCTACGAGCAGTACTTC
>TRBJ2-5|.|TRBV6-6|.
CASSYSPEMLQETQYF
TGTGCCAGCAGTTACTCCCCCGAAATGCTCCAAGAGACCCAGTACTTC
>TRBJ1-6|.|TRBV6-1|.
CASSEKWEPNSPLHF
TGTGCCAGCAGTGAAAAGTGGGAACCCAATTCACCCCTCCACTTT
>TRBJ1-5|TRBD1|TRBV7-9|.
CASSLTGQGNQPQHF
TGTGCCAGCAGCTTAACCGGACAGGGTAATCAGCCCCAGCATTTT
>TRBJ2-7|TRBD2|TRBV7-3|once
CASSLHVAGIYEQYF
TGTGCCAGCAGCTTACACGTAGCGGGGATCTACGAGCAGTACTTC
>TRBJ2-2|.|TRBV12-5|.
CASGLEVGELFF
TGTGCTAGTGGTTTAGAAGTTGGGGAGCTGTTTTTT
>TRBJ2-1|TRBD2|TRBV9|few
CASSVMSEASGGVFF
TGTGCCAGCAGCGTAATGAGCGAGGCTAGCGGGGGGGTGTTCTTC
>TRBJ1-3|.|TRBV6-5|few
CASSDTNTIYF
TGTGCCAGCAGCGATACAAACACCATATATTTT
>TRBJ2-3|.|TRBV7-9|.
CASSFTRQYTDTQYF
TGTGCCAGCAGCTTCACTAGACAGTACACAGATACGCAGTATTTT
>TRBJ2-3|.|TRBV6-5|.
CASSPWGGRTDTQYF
TGTGCCAGCAGTCCCTGGGGGGGCCGCACAGATACGCAGTATTTT
>TRBJ1-2|.|TRBV5-1|.
CASSLESVYGYTF
TGCGCCAGCAGCTTGGAGTCGGTCTATGGCTACACCTTC
>TRBJ2-7|.|TRBV25-1|.
CASRHTGGSYEQYF
TGTGCCAGCAGACACACAGGTGGGTCCTACGAGCAGTACTTC
>TRBJ2-5|.|TRBV2|.
CASSVPSQETQYF
TGTGCCAGCAGTGTACCGAGTCAAGAGACCCAGTACTTC
>TRBJ2-6|TRBD1|TRBV6-1|.
CASSEEDRVGANVLTF
TGTGCCAGCAGTGAAGAGGACAGGGTAGGGGCCAACGTCCTGACTTTC
>TRBJ1-2|.|TRBV19|.
CASSYSDSYGYTF
TGTGCCAGTAGCTACTCAGACAGCTATGGCTACACCTTC
>TRBJ1-4|.|TRBV28|few
CASSSSRVSDNEKLFF
TGTGCCAGCAGTTCGTCCAGGGTTTCGGATAATGAAAAACTGTTTTTT
>TRBJ2-2|TRBD2|TRBV11-3|once
CASRAGLGTSGELFF
TGTGCCAGCAGGGCGGGACTAGGAACCTCCGGGGAGCTGTTTTTT
>TRBJ2-7|.|TRBV6-5|.
CASSPTDSYEQYF
TGTGCCAGCAGTCCGACAGACTCCTACGAGCAGTACTTC
>TRBJ1-3|.|TRBV9|.
CASSGRAAGNTIYF
TGTGCCAGCAGCGGCCGGGCAGCTGGAAACACCATATATTTT
>TRBJ2-5|TRBD1|TRBV6-5|.
CASSRTGGMEETQYF
TGTGCCAGCAGTCGGACAGGGGGAATGGAAGAGACCCAGTACTTC
>TRBJ2-4|.|TRBV23-1|.
CASSQYLVAKNIQYF
TGCGCCAGCAGTCAATATTTGGTAGCCAAAAACATTCAGTACTTC
>TRBJ2-2|.|TRBV21-1|.
CASSKTGELFF
TGTGCCAGCAGCAAAACCGGGGAGCTGTTTTTT